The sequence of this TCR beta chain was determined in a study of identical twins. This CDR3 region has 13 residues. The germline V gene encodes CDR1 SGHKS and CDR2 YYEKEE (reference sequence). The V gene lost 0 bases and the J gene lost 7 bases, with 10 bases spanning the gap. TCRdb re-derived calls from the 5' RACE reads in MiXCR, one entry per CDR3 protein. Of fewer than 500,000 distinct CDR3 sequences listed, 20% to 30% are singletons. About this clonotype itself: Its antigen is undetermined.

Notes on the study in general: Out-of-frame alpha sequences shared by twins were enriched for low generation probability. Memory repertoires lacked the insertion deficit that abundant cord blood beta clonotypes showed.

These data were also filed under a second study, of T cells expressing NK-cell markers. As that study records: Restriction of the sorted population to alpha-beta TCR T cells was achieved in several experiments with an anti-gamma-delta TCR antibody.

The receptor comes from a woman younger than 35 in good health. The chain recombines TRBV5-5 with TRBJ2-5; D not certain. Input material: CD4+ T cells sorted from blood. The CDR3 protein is CASSLDPLGTQYF. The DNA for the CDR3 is TGTGCCAGCAGCTTGGATCCTCTAGGGACCCAGTACTTC.